This TCR beta chain was obtained from a study of T cells in tuberculosis. Overall study: In South Africa, adults with active tuberculosis were compared with IGRA-negative and latently infected IGRA-positive adolescents.

Study-level results: Smaller alpha distances in active tuberculosis partly reflected shorter CDR3-alpha lengths. Active tuberculosis alpha repertoires lay closer to GMM-specific TCRs than controls'. Using the GMM-specific repertoire gave about 84% accuracy versus about 70% with motifs.

Profiled with immunoSEQ multiplex PCR; TCRdb holds only in-frame clones, not every one. The sample includes 37,000 or so clones, about 94% seen only once; the top ten take roughly an eighth. This clone was observed a handful of times. No antigen is known for it. V dropped 2 bases and J dropped 5; count of bases not matched to a gene: 5. The CDR3 consists of 14 residues. Per the germline V gene, CDR1 is MNHNY and CDR2 is SVGAGI (reference sequence). The receptor comes from a donor aged 10 to 29 with latent tuberculosis or without tuberculosis infection. Some clones in this sample may be carry-over from other donors' samples. The sample was PBMCs. This sequence joins TRBV6-6 and TRBJ1-2, with 7 bases lining up with TRBD1. The CDR3 region has the DNA TGTGCCAGCAGTTACGGGCAGGGGGGATATGGCTACACCTTC. Protein: CASSYGQGGYGYTF.